Listed here is a single T cell receptor beta chain. Using immunoSEQ multiplex PCR, the repertoire was profiled, and TCRdb retains in-frame clones only, with some absent. The sample has about 120,000 clones; around 90% are singletons. The data were taken from a study of T cell changes during pregnancy in multiple sclerosis. This CDR3 contains 14 residues. V was pared by 5 bases and J by 3 bases, with 13 bases between. The germline V gene encodes CDR1 SGHVS and CDR2 FNYEAQ. This clonotype was sampled from a female donor with multiple sclerosis, enrolled in a pregnancy study. J is TRBJ1-2 and V is TRBV7-6; D uncertain. Source: peripheral blood, taken in the third trimester of pregnancy. CDR3 in amino acids: CASSPGLADYGYTF. The CDR3 nucleotides read TGTGCCAGCAGCCCCGGTCTGGCGGACTATGGCTACACCTTC.